This entry concerns a single T cell receptor (beta chain). V gave up 0 bases and J gave up 8 bases, with 19 bases separating them. This CDR3 is 16 amino acids long. Germline V gene lookup returns CDR1 LGHNA and CDR2 YNFKEQ. This specimen comes from a study of shared T cell receptors in the human thymus. Clones were read by immunoSEQ multiplex PCR, and TCRdb kept only the in-frame ones, dropping some. The sample lists about 540,000 clones, about 80% occurring once. The sample was also reused in another study, on human thymus T cells. That work contributes: Resections that were taken during corrective heart surgery supplied the thymus tissue. Thymic TCR repertoires of unrelated people reportedly overlapped highly.

The sequence was obtained from a boy under two years old with a congenital heart defect. The gene calls are TRBV4-2 and TRBJ1-2; no firm D call. Sequencing input: thymocytes. Here the CDR3 reads CASSQDRAARPGGYTF. CDR3 coding DNA: TGTGCCAGCAGCCAAGATAGGGCAGCTCGCCCGGGGGGCTACACCTTC.